This entry concerns a single T cell receptor beta chain. In the authors' methods: The authors estimated nucleated cell counts from reference gene primer amplification. Clones were sequenced by immunoSEQ multiplex PCR, and TCRdb holds only the in-frame ones, with some missing. V and J calls and clone size are as listed in that table; D and trimming were resolved from the DNA. This repertoire shows about 130,000 clones, over 85% found once; its top ten account for around 3.6%. These data come from a study of blood T cell repertoires in COVID-19. In the study overall: The samples span acute and convalescent COVID-19 from the United States, Italy and Spain. T cells, B-cell-depleted T cells, or PBMCs provided the cDNA or gDNA that served as material.

The CDR3 runs to 13 residues. Deletions cut 1 base from V and 6 bases from J, with 7 bases between. From germline, CDR1 is SEHNR and CDR2 FQNEAQ (reference sequence). The chain is built from TRBV7-9 and TRBJ2-1; D is ambiguous. Specimen: peripheral blood. This TCR derives from a middle-aged man with active COVID-19. The CDR3 protein is CASSLGLSNEQFF. The CDR3 DNA sequence: TGTGCCAGCAGCTTAGGTCTTTCCAATGAGCAGTTCTTC.